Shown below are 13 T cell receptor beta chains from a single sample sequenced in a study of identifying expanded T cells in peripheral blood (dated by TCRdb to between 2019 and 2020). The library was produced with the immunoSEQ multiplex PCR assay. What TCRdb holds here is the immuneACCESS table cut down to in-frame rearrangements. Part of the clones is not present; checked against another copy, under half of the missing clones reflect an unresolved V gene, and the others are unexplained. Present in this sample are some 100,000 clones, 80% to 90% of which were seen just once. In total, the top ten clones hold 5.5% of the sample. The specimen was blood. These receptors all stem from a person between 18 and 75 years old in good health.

The CDR3 bases are TGCGCCAGCAGCCCTACGGCCGGTTACGAGCAGTACTTC. It specifies CASSPTAGYEQYF. The chain employs TRBV10-1 and TRBJ2-5, with D unresolved. The better agreement between TRBJ2-7 and the DNA end casts doubt on the J call. The CDR3 runs to 13 residues. CDR1 WNHNN and CDR2 SYGVQD come from the germline V gene (reference sequence).

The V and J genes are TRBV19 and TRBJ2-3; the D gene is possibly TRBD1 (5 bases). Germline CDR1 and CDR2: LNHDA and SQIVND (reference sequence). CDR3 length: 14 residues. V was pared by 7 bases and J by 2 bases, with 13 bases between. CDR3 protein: CASNKGRATDTQYF. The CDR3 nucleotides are TGTGCCAGTAACAAGGGCAGGGCCACAGATACGCAGTATTTT.

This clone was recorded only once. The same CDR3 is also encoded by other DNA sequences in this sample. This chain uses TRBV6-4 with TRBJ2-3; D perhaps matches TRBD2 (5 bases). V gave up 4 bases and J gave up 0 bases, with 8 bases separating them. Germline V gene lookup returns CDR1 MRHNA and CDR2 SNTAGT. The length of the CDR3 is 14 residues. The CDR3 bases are TGTGCCAGCAGTGTCGAGGGAAGCACAGATACGCAGTATTTT. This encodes CASSVEGSTDTQYF.

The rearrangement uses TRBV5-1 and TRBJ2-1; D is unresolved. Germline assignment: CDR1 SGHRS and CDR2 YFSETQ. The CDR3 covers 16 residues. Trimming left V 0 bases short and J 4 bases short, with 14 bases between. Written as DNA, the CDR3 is TGCGCCAGCAGCTTGGTCGGCGACATTAGATACAATGAGCAGTTCTTC. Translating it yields CASSLVGDIRYNEQFF.

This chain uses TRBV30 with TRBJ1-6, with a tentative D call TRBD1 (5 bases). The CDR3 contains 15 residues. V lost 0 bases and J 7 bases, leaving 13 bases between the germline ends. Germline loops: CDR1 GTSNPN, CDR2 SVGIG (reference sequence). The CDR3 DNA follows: TGTGCCTGGAGTGTTGGGGGAGGAGAGAATTCACCCCTCCACTTT. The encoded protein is CAWSVGGGENSPLHF.

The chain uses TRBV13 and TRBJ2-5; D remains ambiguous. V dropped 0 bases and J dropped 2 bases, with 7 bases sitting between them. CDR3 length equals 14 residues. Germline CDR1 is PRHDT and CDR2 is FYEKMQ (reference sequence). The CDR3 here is CASSLGQRQETQYF. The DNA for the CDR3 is TGTGCCAGCAGCTTAGGACAAAGACAAGAGACCCAGTACTTC.

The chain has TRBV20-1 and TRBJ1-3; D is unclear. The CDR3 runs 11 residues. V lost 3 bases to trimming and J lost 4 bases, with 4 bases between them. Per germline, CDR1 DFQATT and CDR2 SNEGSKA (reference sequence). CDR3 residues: CSASSGNTIYF. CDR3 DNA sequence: TGCAGTGCTAGTTCAGGAAACACCATATATTTT.

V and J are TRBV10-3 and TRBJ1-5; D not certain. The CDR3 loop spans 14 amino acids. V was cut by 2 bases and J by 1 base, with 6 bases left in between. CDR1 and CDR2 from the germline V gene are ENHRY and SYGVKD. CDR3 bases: TGTGCCATCAGTGAGGGTAGCAGCAATCAGCCCCAGCATTTT. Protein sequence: CAISEGSSNQPQHF.

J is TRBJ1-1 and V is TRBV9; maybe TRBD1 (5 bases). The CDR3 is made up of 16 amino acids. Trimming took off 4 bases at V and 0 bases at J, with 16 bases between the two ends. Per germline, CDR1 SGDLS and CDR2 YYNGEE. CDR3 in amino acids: CASSPRGGTLNTEAFF. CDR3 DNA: TGTGCCAGCAGCCCCCGGGGGGGAACCCTGAACACTGAAGCTTTCTTT.

The CDR3 region is CAWRSLTGYNEQFF. In nucleotides, the CDR3 is TGTGCCTGGAGGAGCTTGACAGGTTACAATGAGCAGTTCTTC. The genes are TRBV30 and TRBJ2-1, with D tentatively TRBD1 (6 bases). The V end was cut by 3 bases, the J end by 4 bases, with 13 bases between. Looked up from germline, CDR1 is GTSNPN and CDR2 is SVGIG (reference sequence). This CDR3 has 14 residues.

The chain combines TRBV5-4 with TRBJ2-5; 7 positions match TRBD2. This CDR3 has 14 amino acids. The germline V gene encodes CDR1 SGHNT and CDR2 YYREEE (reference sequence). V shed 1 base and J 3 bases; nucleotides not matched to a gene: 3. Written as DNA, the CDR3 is TGTGCCAGCAGCTTGATCAGCGGGGAAGAGACCCAGTACTTC. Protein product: CASSLISGEETQYF.

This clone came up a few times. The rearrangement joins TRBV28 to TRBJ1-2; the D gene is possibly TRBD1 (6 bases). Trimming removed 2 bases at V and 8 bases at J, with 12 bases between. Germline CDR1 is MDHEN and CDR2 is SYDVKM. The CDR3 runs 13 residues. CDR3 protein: CASSLGGGRGYTF. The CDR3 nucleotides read TGTGCCAGCAGTTTAGGAGGGGGAAGAGGCTACACCTTC.

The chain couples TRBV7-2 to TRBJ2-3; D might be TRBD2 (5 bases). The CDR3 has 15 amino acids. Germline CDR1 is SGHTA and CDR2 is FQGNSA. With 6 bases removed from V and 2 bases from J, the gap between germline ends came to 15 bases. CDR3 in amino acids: CASRTSGDFTDTQYF. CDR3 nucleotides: TGTGCCAGCAGAACCAGCGGAGACTTCACAGATACGCAGTATTTT.